The TCR beta chain under discussion was sequenced for a study of OX40 agonist ivuxolimab in advanced cancers. Across the whole study: Participants could have had prior anti-PD-1, anti-PD-L1 or anti-CTLA-4 therapy, and around 40% had some.

Looked up from germline, CDR1 is MDHEN and CDR2 is SYDVKM. This CDR3 is 14 amino acids long. V was shortened by 5 bases and J by 1 base, with 11 bases between the two germline ends. Libraries were prepared by immunoSEQ multiplex PCR; TCRdb keeps only in-frame clonotypes and omits some of them. Among roughly 34,000 clones listed, roughly 80% were seen once. The chain uses TRBV28 and TRBJ1-1; D perhaps matches TRBD1 (5 bases). The source material was CD4+ or CD8+ T cells sorted from blood, sampled in a trial of the OX40 agonist ivuxolimab. The source is an adult with an advanced solid tumor such as melanoma, head and neck, liver or kidney cancer. In DNA, the CDR3 is TGTGCCAGCAGTGCCGCGGGGCCGAACACTGAAGCTTTCTTT. Translating it yields CASSAAGPNTEAFF.